This note documents a single T cell receptor (beta chain) sequence. Its antigen is not identified. Study observations and caveats: Whole repertoires were not studied in the larger cohort, only one V-J beta rearrangement.

One entry per CDR3 protein results from TCRdb running MiXCR on the 5' RACE reads. The repertoire holds around 8,000 distinct CDR3 sequences, with less than 40% as singletons. The V and J ends lost 6 bases and 5 bases, in that order; junction bases with no gene match: 3. The CDR3 runs 12 residues. This receptor was obtained from a female donor with breast cancer. The rearrangement links TRBV12-3 or TRBV12-4 to TRBJ1-1, with TRBD1 matching over 7 bases. Sequencing was performed on tumor-infiltrating memory CD4+ T cells sorted from the breast tumor. The subset is: memory CD4+ T cells, CD4+CD45RO+CD25-. CDR3 residues: CASRTGVTEAFF. The CDR3 DNA reads TGTGCCAGCAGAACAGGGGTTACTGAAGCTTTCTTT.